Below, 10 T cell receptor beta chains from the same sample are listed, as sequenced in a study of Ad26.COV2.S vaccination and SARS-CoV-2 variants. The treatment here: around 19 received Ad26.COV2.S at low or high dose, single or two shots; 5 received placebo; per-sample allocation not given. After the first vaccine or placebo injection, samples were drawn on day 63. Assay: immunoSEQ multiplex PCR; the TCRdb copy retains only in-frame clones and omits some. The sample lists 400,000 to 450,000 clones, about nine tenths occurring once. Sequenced here: peripheral blood, sampled in a trial of Ad26.COV2.S vaccine versus placebo. The receptors shown here come from a person aged 18-60 years who received the Ad26.COV2.S COVID-19 vaccine or a placebo.

The gene calls are TRBV19 and TRBJ2-7; 11 bases are shared with TRBD1. J lost 3 bases, V lost 5 bases, and 6 bases had no gene match. The CDR3 loop spans 15 amino acids. In germline, CDR1 is LNHDA, CDR2 SQIVND (reference sequence). CDR3 in DNA: TGTGCCAGTAGTCACGCCGGGACAGGGGGCTACGAGCAGTACTTC. As protein: CASSHAGTGGYEQYF.

The genes are TRBV19 and TRBJ1-1; 7 nucleotides align to TRBD1. The CDR3 consists of 17 residues. V lost 3 bases, J lost 2 bases, and 12 bases stayed unmatched. Germline CDR1 and CDR2: LNHDA and SQIVND (reference sequence). This chain's CDR3 is CASSMIGTAGPNTEAFF. For the CDR3, the DNA is TGTGCCAGTAGTATGATAGGGACAGCAGGTCCTAACACTGAAGCTTTCTTT.

J is TRBJ2-3 and V is TRBV27; D remains ambiguous. Trimming pared 4 bases from V and 0 bases from J, leaving 5 bases between. In germline, CDR1 is MNHEY, CDR2 SMNVEV (reference sequence). The CDR3 is 13 amino acids. CDR3 coding DNA: TGTGCCAGCAGTTACTACAGCACAGATACGCAGTATTTT. Its translation is CASSYYSTDTQYF.

The chain carries TRBV5-6 and TRBJ2-7; D gene ambiguous. This CDR3 is 13 amino acids long. Trimming pared 4 bases from V and 7 bases from J, leaving 15 bases between. CDR1 and CDR2 (germline): SGHDT, YYEEEE. The CDR3 protein is CASSASAPWEQYF. The CDR3 nucleotides are TGTGCCAGCAGCGCCTCGGCCCCCTGGGAGCAGTACTTC.

The chain combines TRBV19 with TRBJ1-1; no clear D gene. The CDR3 runs to 14 residues. From germline, CDR1 is LNHDA and CDR2 SQIVND (reference sequence). The V end lost 1 base, the J end lost 4 bases, and 10 bases lay between the germline ends. The CDR3 DNA sequence: TGTGCCAGTAGTATAGCCTCGGGGTCCACTGAAGCTTTCTTT. It yields the protein CASSIASGSTEAFF. Supplemented by reference TRBV19 and TRBJ1-1, the full variable domain reads DGGITQSPKYLFRKEGQNVTLSCEQNLNHDAMYWYRQDPGQGLRLIYYSQIVNDFQKGDIAEGYSVSREKKESFPLTVTSAQKNPTAFYLCASSIASGSTEAFFGQGTRLTVV.

V and J are TRBV9 and TRBJ2-5; 14 bases align to TRBD2. J gave up 4 bases and V 3 bases, and 8 bases lay outside the gene matches. CDR1 is SGDLS and CDR2 is YYNGEE in the germline V gene. The CDR3 length is 17 residues. The CDR3 nucleotides are TGTGCCAGCAGCGACGGGACTAGCGGGGGCCGAGGAGAGACCCAGTACTTC. Translated: CASSDGTSGGRGETQYF. The full variable domain, its missing parts supplied by reference TRBV9 and TRBJ2-5, is DSGVTQTPKHLITATGQRVTLRCSPRSGDLSVYWYQQSLDQGLQFLIQYYNGEERAKGNILERFSAQQFPDLHSELNLSSLELGDSALYFCASSDGTSGGRGETQYFGPGTRLLVL.

The CDR3 loop is CASSSRGFDAADTQYF. For the CDR3, the DNA is TGTGCCAGCAGCTCTAGGGGTTTTGACGCCGCAGATACGCAGTATTTT. The rearrangement links TRBV11-2 to TRBJ2-3; perhaps TRBD1 as D (5 bases). The germline gives CDR1 SGHAT, CDR2 FQNNGV. CDR3 length: 16 residues. V was trimmed by 4 bases and J by 4 bases, leaving 18 bases between them.

The chain uses TRBV5-1 and TRBJ2-5; TRBD1 matches 9 bases. Germline values: CDR1 SGHRS, CDR2 YFSETQ. Unmatched junction bases numbered 17, after V lost 6 bases and J lost 5 bases. There are 17 residues in the CDR3. CDR3 DNA: TGCGCCAGCATGAGGACCGGGACAGGGAATATCGGGGAGACCCAGTACTTC. Its protein is CASMRTGTGNIGETQYF. The full variable domain, in which reference TRBV5-1 and TRBJ2-5 provide the parts outside the CDR3, is KAGVTQTPRYLIKTRGQQVTLSCSPISGHRSVSWYQQTPGQGLQFLFEYFSETQRNKGNFPGRFSGRQFSNSRSEMNVSTLELGDSALYLCASMRTGTGNIGETQYFGPGTRLLVL.

The chain couples TRBV29-1 to TRBJ2-1; D uncertain. The length of the CDR3 is 11 residues. Germline V lookup: CDR1 SQVTM, CDR2 ANQGSEA. Trimming cost V 4 bases and J 6 bases, with 7 bases left between them. CDR3: CSVGIRNEQFF. CDR3 nucleotides: TGCAGCGTTGGAATTCGCAATGAGCAGTTCTTC.

The chain uses TRBV7-9 and TRBJ1-1, with D perhaps TRBD1 (5 bases). The CDR3 covers 14 residues. Germline V gene sequence: CDR1 SEHNR, CDR2 FQNEAQ (reference sequence). Trimming removed 6 bases at V and 8 bases at J, with 19 bases between. In DNA, the CDR3 is TGTGCCAGCAGTGGCGTCCCGGGACTCACCGAAGCTTTCTTT. Its translation: CASSGVPGLTEAFF.